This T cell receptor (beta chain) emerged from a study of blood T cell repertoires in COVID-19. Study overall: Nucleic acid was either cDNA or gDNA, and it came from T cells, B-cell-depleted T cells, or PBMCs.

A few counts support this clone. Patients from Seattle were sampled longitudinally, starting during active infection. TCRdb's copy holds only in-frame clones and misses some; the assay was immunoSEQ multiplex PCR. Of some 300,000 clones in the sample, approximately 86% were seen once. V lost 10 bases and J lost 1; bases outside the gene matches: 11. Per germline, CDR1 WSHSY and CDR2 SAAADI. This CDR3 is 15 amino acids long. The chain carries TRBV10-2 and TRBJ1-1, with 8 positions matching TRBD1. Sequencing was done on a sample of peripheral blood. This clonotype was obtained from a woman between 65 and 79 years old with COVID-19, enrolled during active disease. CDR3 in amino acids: CATRTGFLRNTEAFF. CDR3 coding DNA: TGCGCCACCCGGACAGGGTTCCTCCGGAACACTGAAGCTTTCTTT.